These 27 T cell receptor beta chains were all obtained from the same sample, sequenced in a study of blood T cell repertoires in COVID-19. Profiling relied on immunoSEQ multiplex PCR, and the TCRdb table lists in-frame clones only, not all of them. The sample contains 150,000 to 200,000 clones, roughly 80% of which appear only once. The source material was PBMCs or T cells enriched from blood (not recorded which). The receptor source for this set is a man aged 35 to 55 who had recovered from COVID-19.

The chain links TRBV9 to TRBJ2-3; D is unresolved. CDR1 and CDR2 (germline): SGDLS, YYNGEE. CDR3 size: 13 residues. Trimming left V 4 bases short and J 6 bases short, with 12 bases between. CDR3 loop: CASSKGNGDTQYF. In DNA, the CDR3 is TGTGCCAGCAGCAAAGGAAACGGGGATACGCAGTATTTT. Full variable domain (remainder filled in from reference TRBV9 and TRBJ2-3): DSGVTQTPKHLITATGQRVTLRCSPRSGDLSVYWYQQSLDQGLQFLIQYYNGEERAKGNILERFSAQQFPDLHSELNLSSLELGDSALYFCASSKGNGDTQYFGPGTRLTVL.

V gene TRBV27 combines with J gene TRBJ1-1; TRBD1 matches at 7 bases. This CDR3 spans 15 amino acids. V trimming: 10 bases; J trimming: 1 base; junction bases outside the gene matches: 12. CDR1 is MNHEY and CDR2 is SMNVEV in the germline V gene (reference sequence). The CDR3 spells CAIQKNTGENTEAFF. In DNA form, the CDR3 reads TGTGCCATCCAGAAAAATACAGGGGAGAACACTGAAGCTTTCTTT.

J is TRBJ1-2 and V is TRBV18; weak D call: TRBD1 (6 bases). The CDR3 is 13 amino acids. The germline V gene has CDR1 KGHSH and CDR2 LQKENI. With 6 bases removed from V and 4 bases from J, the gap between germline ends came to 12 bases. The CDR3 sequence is CASSEGTRYGYTF. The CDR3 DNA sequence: TGTGCCAGCTCGGAAGGGACACGCTATGGCTACACCTTC.

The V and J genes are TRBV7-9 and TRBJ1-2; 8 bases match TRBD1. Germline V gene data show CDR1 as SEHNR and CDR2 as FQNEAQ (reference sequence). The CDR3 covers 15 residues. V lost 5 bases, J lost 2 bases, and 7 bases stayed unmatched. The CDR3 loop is CASSTGTGENYGYTF. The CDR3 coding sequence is TGTGCCAGCAGCACCGGGACAGGAGAGAACTATGGCTACACCTTC.

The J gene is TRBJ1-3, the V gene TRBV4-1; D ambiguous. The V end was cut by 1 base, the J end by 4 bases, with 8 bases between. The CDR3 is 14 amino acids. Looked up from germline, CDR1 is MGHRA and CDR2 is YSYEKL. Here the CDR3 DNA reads TGCGCCAGCAGCCAAGTGTTAGCCGGAAACACCATATATTTT. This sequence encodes CASSQVLAGNTIYF.

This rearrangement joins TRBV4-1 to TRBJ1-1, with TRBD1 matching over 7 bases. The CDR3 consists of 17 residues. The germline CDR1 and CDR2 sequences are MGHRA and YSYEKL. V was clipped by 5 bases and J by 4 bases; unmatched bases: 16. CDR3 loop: CASSSDRPRDSGTEAFF. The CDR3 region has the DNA TGCGCCAGCAGCTCAGACCGACCCAGGGACAGTGGCACTGAAGCTTTCTTT.

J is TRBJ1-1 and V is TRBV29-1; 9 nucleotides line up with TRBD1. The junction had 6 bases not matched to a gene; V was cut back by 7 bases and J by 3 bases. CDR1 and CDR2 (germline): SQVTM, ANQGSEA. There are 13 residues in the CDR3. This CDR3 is CSASDRGYTEAFF. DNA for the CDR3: TGCAGCGCCTCAGACAGGGGGTACACTGAAGCTTTCTTT. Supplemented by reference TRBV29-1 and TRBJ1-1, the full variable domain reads SAVISQKPSRDICQRGTSLTIQCQVDSQVTMMFWYRQQPGQSLTLIATANQGSEATYESGFVIDKFPISRPNLTFSTLTVSNMSPEDSSIYLCSASDRGYTEAFFGQGTRLTVV.

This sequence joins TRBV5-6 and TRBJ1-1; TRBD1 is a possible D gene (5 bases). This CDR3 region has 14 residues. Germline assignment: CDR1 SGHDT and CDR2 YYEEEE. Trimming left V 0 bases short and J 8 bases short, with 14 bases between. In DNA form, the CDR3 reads TGTGCCAGCAGCTTGGGGGTAGTGGCAGGGGAAGCTTTCTTT. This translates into CASSLGVVAGEAFF.

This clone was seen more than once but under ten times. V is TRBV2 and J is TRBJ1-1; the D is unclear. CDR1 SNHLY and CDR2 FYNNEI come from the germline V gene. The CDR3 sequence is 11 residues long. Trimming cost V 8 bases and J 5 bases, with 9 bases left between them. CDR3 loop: CASGEGTEAFF. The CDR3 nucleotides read TGTGCCAGCGGGGAGGGAACTGAAGCTTTCTTT.

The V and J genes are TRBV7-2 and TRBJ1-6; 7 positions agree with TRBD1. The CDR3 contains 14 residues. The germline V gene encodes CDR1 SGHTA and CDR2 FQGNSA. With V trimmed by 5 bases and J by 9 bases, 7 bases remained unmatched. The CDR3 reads CASSMDRSGSPLHF. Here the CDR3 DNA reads TGTGCCAGCAGCATGGACAGGAGTGGTTCACCCCTCCACTTT.

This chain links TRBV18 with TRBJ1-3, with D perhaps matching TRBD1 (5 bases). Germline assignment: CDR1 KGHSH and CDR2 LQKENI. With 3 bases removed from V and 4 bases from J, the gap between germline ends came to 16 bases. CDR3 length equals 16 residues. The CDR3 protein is CASSPVNLGAGNTIYF. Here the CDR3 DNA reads TGTGCCAGCTCACCGGTCAACTTAGGGGCAGGAAACACCATATATTTT.

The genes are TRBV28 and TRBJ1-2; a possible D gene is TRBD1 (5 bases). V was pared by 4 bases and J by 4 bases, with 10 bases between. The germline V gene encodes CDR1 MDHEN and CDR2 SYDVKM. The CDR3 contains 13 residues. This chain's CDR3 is CASSSGGGYGYTF. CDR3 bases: TGTGCCAGCAGTTCGGGGGGAGGCTATGGCTACACCTTC.

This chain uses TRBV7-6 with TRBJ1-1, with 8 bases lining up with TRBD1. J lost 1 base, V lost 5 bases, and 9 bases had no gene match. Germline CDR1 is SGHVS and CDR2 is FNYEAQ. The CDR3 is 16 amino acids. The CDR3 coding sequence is TGTGCCAGCAGCCCAGGGCAGGGGGCCCAGAACACTGAAGCTTTCTTT. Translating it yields CASSPGQGAQNTEAFF.

CDR3 in DNA: TGTGCCAGCCGGCCGGGACAGGGGGCGGGAGGCTACACCTTC. Protein: CASRPGQGAGGYTF. V is TRBV11-2 and J is TRBJ1-2, with 12 bases that match TRBD1. With 8 bases clipped from V and 8 bases from J, the junction kept 9 bases outside the gene matches. The germline gives CDR1 SGHAT, CDR2 FQNNGV. The CDR3 runs 14 residues.

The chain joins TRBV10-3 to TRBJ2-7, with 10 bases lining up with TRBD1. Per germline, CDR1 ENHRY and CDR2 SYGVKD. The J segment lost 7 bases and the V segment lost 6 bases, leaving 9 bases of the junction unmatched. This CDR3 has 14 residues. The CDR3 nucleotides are TGTGCCATCAGGCCGGGACAGGGGATGGGGGAGCAGTACTTC. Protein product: CAIRPGQGMGEQYF.

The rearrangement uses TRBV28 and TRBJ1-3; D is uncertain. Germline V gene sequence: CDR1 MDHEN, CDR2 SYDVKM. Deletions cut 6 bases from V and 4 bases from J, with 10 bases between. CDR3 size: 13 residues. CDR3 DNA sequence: TGTGCCAGCAGATCACCACAGGGAAACACCATATATTTT. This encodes CASRSPQGNTIYF.

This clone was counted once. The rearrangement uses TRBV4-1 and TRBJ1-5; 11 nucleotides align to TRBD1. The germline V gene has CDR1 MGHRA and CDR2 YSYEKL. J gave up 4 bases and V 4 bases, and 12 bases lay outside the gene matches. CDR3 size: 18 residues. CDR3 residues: CASSPSPGQGARNQPQHF. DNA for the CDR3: TGCGCCAGCAGCCCCTCCCCCGGACAGGGGGCCCGGAATCAGCCCCAGCATTTT.

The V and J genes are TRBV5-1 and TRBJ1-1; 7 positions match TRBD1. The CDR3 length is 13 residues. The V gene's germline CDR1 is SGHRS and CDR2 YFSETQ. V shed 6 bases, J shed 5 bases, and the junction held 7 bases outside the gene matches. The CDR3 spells CASTIDRETEAFF. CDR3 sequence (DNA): TGCGCCAGCACCATTGACAGGGAAACTGAAGCTTTCTTT.

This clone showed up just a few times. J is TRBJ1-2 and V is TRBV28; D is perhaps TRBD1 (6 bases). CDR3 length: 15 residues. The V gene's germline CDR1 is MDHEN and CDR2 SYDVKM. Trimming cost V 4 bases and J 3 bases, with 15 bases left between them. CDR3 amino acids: CASSSNTYRDYGYTF. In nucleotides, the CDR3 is TGTGCCAGCAGTTCCAACACATACAGGGACTATGGCTACACCTTC.

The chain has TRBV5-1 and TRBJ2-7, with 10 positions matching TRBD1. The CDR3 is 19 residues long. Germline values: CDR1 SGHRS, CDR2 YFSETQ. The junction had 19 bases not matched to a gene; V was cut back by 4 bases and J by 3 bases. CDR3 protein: CASSRLDRGQLPSLYEQYF. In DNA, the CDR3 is TGCGCCAGCAGCCGACTCGACAGGGGGCAATTACCGAGCCTCTACGAGCAGTACTTC.

The CDR3 protein is CASSLGAGQETQYF. The CDR3 region has the DNA TGCGCCAGCAGCTTGGGCGCGGGGCAAGAGACCCAGTACTTC. V usage is TRBV5-1 and J usage is TRBJ2-5; D may be TRBD2 (6 bases). CDR3 length equals 14 residues. CDR1 SGHRS and CDR2 YFSETQ come from the germline V gene. Trimming left V 0 bases short and J 2 bases short, with 8 bases between.

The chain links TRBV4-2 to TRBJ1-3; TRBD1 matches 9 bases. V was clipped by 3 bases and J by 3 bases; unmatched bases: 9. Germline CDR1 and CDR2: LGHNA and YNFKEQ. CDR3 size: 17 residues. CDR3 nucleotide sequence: TGTGCCAGCAGCCAGGATCTTACAGGGGGCCTTGGAAACACCATATATTTT. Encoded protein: CASSQDLTGGLGNTIYF.

The CDR3 DNA reads TGTGCCAGCTCACTAAGGGGACAGCCACTTAGCTCTGGGGCCAACGTCCTGACTTTC. It translates to CASSLRGQPLSSGANVLTF. This rearrangement joins TRBV18 to TRBJ2-6; 7 nucleotides match TRBD1. The CDR3 runs to 19 residues. Germline-derived CDR1 and CDR2 are KGHSH and LQKENI. The trim removed 4 bases at V and 0 bases at J, leaving 12 bases unmatched.

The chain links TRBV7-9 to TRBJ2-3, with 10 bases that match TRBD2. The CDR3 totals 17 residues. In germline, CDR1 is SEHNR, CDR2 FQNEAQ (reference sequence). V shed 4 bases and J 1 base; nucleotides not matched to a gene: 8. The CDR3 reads CASSWLAGAHGTDTQYF. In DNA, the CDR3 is TGTGCCAGCAGCTGGCTAGCGGGGGCGCATGGCACAGATACGCAGTATTTT.

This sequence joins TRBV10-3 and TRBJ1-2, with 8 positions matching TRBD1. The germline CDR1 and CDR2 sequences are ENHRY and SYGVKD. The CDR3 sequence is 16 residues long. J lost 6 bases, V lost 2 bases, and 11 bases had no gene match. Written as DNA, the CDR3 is TGTGCCATCAGTGAGGTTTCCGGACAGGGAAAAGATGGCTACACCTTC. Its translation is CAISEVSGQGKDGYTF.

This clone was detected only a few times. CDR3 sequence (DNA): TGTGCCAGCAGCTTAAGCGGCACTGAAGCTTTCTTT. It translates to CASSLSGTEAFF. The gene calls are TRBV7-9 and TRBJ1-1; no reliable D call. The V end lost 2 bases, the J end lost 4 bases, and 5 bases lay between the germline ends. Germline V gene lookup returns CDR1 SEHNR and CDR2 FQNEAQ (reference sequence). The CDR3 totals 12 residues. Based on the CDR3 plus reference TRBV7-9 and TRBJ1-1, the full variable domain is DTGVSQNPRHKITKRGQNVTFRCDPISEHNRLYWYRQTLGQGPEFLTYFQNEAQLEKSRLLSDRFSAERPKGSFSTLEIQRTEQGDSAMYLCASSLSGTEAFFGQGTRLTVV.

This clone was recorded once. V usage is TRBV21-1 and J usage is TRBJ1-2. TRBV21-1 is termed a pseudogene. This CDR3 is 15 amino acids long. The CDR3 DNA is TGTGCCAGCAGCAAATTCGAGGAGGGGAACTATGGCTACACCTTC. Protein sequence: CASSKFEEGNYGYTF.